This T cell receptor (beta chain) stems from a study of early T cells in non-severe SARS-CoV-2 infection (dated by TCRdb to the early 2020s). General notes on the study: Because TCR sequencing was done on bulk RNA from unsorted whole blood, the alpha and beta chains could not be paired. Overall study outcomes, separate from this receptor: VDJdb matching was skewed toward anti-spike CD8 responses, so virus-specific expansions were likely underestimated and private and CD4 specificities were missed.

Preparation of the library involved 5' RACE. The data were produced on a NextSeq 500. To correct for sequencing error and PCR bias, the TCR library protocol tagged individual cDNA molecules with unique molecular identifiers. Both TCR alpha and beta chains were sequenced, and tight co-correlation was observed between alpha and beta sequence abundances in each sample. The paper's processing steps were these. Decombinator V4 was used to annotate TCR sequences for V gene, J gene and CDR3. Expanded TCRs were defined as changing significantly between any two time points under a Poisson model with p below 0.0001. TCR abundances were normalised to the total number of TCRs sequenced per sample and were expressed as counts per million. MAIT TCRs were defined by TRAV1-2 paired with TRAJ12, TRAJ20 or TRAJ33, and iNKT TCRs by TRAV10 paired with TRAJ18. VDJdb, accessed 1 November 2021, was searched for CMV, EBV and SARS-CoV-2 annotated TCRs, with TCRs annotated for multiple antigens excluded. In-frame beta chains were kept once TCRdb had trimmed the public reads at Q25 with fastp and called clones with MiXCR. Each CDR3 protein gets just one entry, which takes the most common genes and DNA from the rows behind it. The V and J calls come from TCRdb's annotation, not from the publication. The sample profile shows 20,000 to 25,000 distinct CDR3 sequences; roughly 4.7% of them were found once. The ten largest clones add up to 4.3% of the sample.

A case-control design nested within a healthcare worker cohort in London, UK, was used, with weekly nasopharyngeal swab PCR tests and blood sampling performed. Between 23 and 31 March 2020, the week of the UK lockdown, healthcare workers were enrolled and then followed up weekly for as long as 16 weeks. Based on the germline V gene (reference sequence), the CDR1 and CDR2 sequences are SEHNR and FQNEAQ. There are 16 amino acids in the CDR3, from cysteine to phenylalanine inclusive. The DNA shown is the 48-base CDR3, in frame from base 1. V was cut back by 4 bases and J by 3 bases, leaving a gap of 18 bases between them. This clonotype has a count of ten or more. The antigen it binds to is not known. Base qualities were left out, and no much larger clone turns up one base away.

This chain is built from TRBV7-9 and TRBJ1-2; matching of 5 bases hints at TRBD1 as the D gene. This sequence originates from an adult who was a healthcare worker with PCR-confirmed SARS-CoV-2 infection or an uninfected control (not recorded which). Material for sequencing was whole blood. The CDR3: CASSSSGGDEYYGYTF. The bases are TGTGCCAGCAGCTCCTCCGGAGGGGACGAGTACTATGGCTACACCTTC. The CDR3 plus the reference TRBV7-9 and TRBJ1-2 genes for the other parts give the full variable domain: DTGVSQNPRHKITKRGQNVTFRCDPISEHNRLYWYRQTLGQGPEFLTYFQNEAQLEKSRLLSDRFSAERPKGSFSTLEIQRTEQGDSAMYLCASSSSGGDEYYGYTFGSGTRLTVV.